One and the same sample provided the 27 T cell receptor beta chains below, sequenced in a study of Graves' ophthalmopathy and Graves' hyperthyroidism. The TCR beta CDR3 regions underwent amplification from RNA transcripts. HTBI-primed RT-PCR formed the first round, and a multiplex PCR formed the second. MiXCR, run by TCRdb on the multiplex PCR reads, gives a single entry per CDR3 protein. The sample yields 150,000 to 200,000 distinct CDR3 sequences, 30% to 45% seen once. The sample taken for sequencing was peripheral blood. The receptor set was obtained from a man aged 25 to 40 with Graves' ophthalmopathy.

This clonotype was seen repeatedly, ten times or more. The V gene is TRBV5-5, the J gene TRBJ1-1, with D unresolved. Germline V lookup: CDR1 SGHKS, CDR2 YYEKEE (reference sequence). Trimming pared 0 bases from V and 1 base from J, leaving 10 bases between. This CDR3 is built from 15 residues. The CDR3 loop is CASSLEVHQNTEAFF. CDR3 nucleotide sequence: TGTGCCAGCAGCTTGGAAGTACACCAGAACACTGAAGCTTTCTTT. The full variable domain, in which reference TRBV5-5 and TRBJ1-1 provide the parts outside the CDR3, is DAGVTQSPTHLIKTRGQQVTLRCSPISGHKSVSWYQQVLGQGPQFIFQYYEKEERGRGNFPDRFSARQFPNYSSELNVNALLLGDSALYLCASSLEVHQNTEAFFGQGTRLTVV.

The chain couples TRBV28 to TRBJ1-1; D may be TRBD1 (6 bases). Germline V gene sequence: CDR1 MDHEN, CDR2 SYDVKM. The germline V and J ends were trimmed by 6 bases and 4 bases, with 21 bases remaining between them. The CDR3 runs to 16 residues. CDR3 DNA: TGTGCCAGCAGGCCCCACGGGGGGCTTGCTGGCACTGAAGCTTTCTTT. The encoded protein is CASRPHGGLAGTEAFF.

The V gene is TRBV6-1, the J gene TRBJ2-7; D perhaps matches TRBD2 (5 bases). This CDR3 contains 11 residues. Germline assignment: CDR1 MNHNS and CDR2 SASEGT. V lost 7 bases, J lost 7 bases, and 11 bases lay in between. This CDR3 is CASTDPGEQYF. The CDR3 DNA follows: TGTGCCAGCACTGACCCGGGGGAGCAGTACTTC.

This clonotype was seen ten or more times. This chain uses TRBV3-2 with TRBJ2-7; the tabulated D call, TRBD1, remains unverified against the DNA. TRBV3-2 corresponds to a pseudogene. This CDR3 contains 16 residues. The CDR3 sequence: CASSPPRGRSAYEQYF. CDR3 sequence (DNA): TGTGCCAGCAGCCCCCCCCGGGGGCGGAGCGCCTACGAGCAGTACTTC.

V gene TRBV12-3 or TRBV12-4 combines with J gene TRBJ1-5; D unclear. V dropped 6 bases and J dropped 2 bases, with 8 bases sitting between them. This CDR3 spans 13 amino acids. CDR3 nucleotide sequence: TGTGCCAGCAGCACAGACCGCAATCAGCCCCAGCATTTT. Translation: CASSTDRNQPQHF.

This clonotype was found many times. The chain recombines TRBV2 with TRBJ2-7; D possibly corresponds to TRBD1 (6 bases). The CDR3 totals 10 residues. Trimming left V 7 bases short and J 7 bases short, with 8 bases between. Per germline, CDR1 SNHLY and CDR2 FYNNEI. The CDR3 DNA follows: TGTGCCAGCACTCAGGGGGAGCAGTACTTC. As protein: CASTQGEQYF.

This clonotype came up many times. The chain recombines TRBV7-9 with TRBJ2-7; 12 bases are shared with TRBD2. V lost 5 bases to trimming and J lost 5 bases; unmatched junction nucleotides: 10. The germline CDR1 and CDR2 sequences are SEHNR and FQNEAQ (reference sequence). The CDR3 consists of 16 residues. This CDR3 is CASSNRLAGVLDEQYF. The CDR3 nucleotides read TGTGCCAGCAGCAACCGACTAGCGGGAGTGTTAGACGAGCAGTACTTC.

The J gene is TRBJ1-5, the V gene TRBV6-2 or TRBV6-3, with no clear D. The CDR3 has 16 amino acids. Trimming took 2 bases from V and 3 from J, leaving 14 bases between them. Germline CDR1 reads MNHEY; CDR2 reads SVGEGT. The CDR3 DNA reads TGTGCCAGCAGTTACGGTGGACGTTCACTCAATCAGCCCCAGCATTTT. Translating gives CASSYGGRSLNQPQHF.

The chain couples TRBV24-1 to TRBJ2-5, with 8 bases fitting TRBD2. V dropped 4 bases and J dropped 5; count of bases not matched to a gene: 5. From germline, CDR1 is KGHDR and CDR2 SFDVKD. This CDR3 has 14 residues. CDR3 bases: TGTGCCACCAGTGACCCCCGACTAGCGGAGACCCAGTACTTC. Protein product: CATSDPRLAETQYF.

This clonotype was counted ten times or more. This rearrangement joins TRBV6-2 or TRBV6-3 to TRBJ1-1, with 9 bases aligning to TRBD1. The CDR3 length is 14 residues. The trim removed 5 bases at V and 4 bases at J, leaving 5 bases unmatched. CDR1 and CDR2 (germline): MNHEY, SVGEGT. CDR3 in amino acids: CASSDRGVITEAFF. The CDR3 DNA sequence: TGTGCCAGCAGTGACAGGGGGGTCATCACTGAAGCTTTCTTT.

This clonotype was seen repeatedly, ten times or more. The chain has TRBV6-1 and TRBJ1-6; TRBD1 aligns across 8 bases. The CDR3 is 16 residues long. Germline CDR1 is MNHNS and CDR2 is SASEGT. Losses at the gene ends were 3 bases for V and 6 bases for J; bases not matched to a gene: 7. This CDR3 reads CASSEGPTGANSPLHF. DNA of the CDR3: TGTGCCAGCAGTGAGGGACCGACAGGGGCTAATTCACCCCTCCACTTT.

The J gene is TRBJ2-7, the V gene TRBV7-2; D is ambiguous. V dropped 0 bases and J dropped 2 bases, with 8 bases sitting between them. The CDR3 sequence is 14 residues long. In germline, CDR1 is SGHTA, CDR2 FQGNSA. CDR3 protein: CASSLAQAPYEQYF. CDR3 DNA sequence: TGTGCCAGCAGCTTAGCTCAGGCTCCCTACGAGCAGTACTTC.

Ten or more counts support this clonotype. The V call is TRBV27, the J call TRBJ2-3, with 10 bases lining up with TRBD1. This CDR3 is built from 14 residues. V trimming: 8 bases; J trimming: 10 bases; junction bases outside the gene matches: 12. CDR1 is MNHEY and CDR2 is SMNVEV in the germline V gene (reference sequence). The CDR3: CASSRDRGPVAQYF. CDR3 coding DNA: TGTGCCAGCTCCCGGGACAGGGGACCCGTGGCGCAGTATTTT.

V and J are TRBV2 and TRBJ2-7; weak D call: TRBD1 (6 bases). The CDR3 spans 12 residues. V gave up 6 bases and J gave up 6 bases, with 12 bases separating them. In germline, CDR1 is SNHLY, CDR2 FYNNEI. DNA of the CDR3: TGTGCCAGCAGCGCAACAGGGACCGAGCAGTACTTC. This sequence encodes CASSATGTEQYF.

The V call is TRBV6-1, the J call TRBJ1-3; D gene uncertain. The CDR3 runs to 15 residues. Germline CDR1 is MNHNS and CDR2 is SASEGT. Deletions cut 8 bases from V and 0 bases from J, with 14 bases between. The CDR3 region is CASGVTGSSGNTIYF. The CDR3 coding sequence is TGTGCCAGCGGGGTGACGGGAAGCTCTGGAAACACCATATATTTT.

The chain carries TRBV15 and TRBJ1-1; no definite D call. Trimming left V 1 base short and J 0 bases short, with 9 bases between. The CDR3 loop spans 15 amino acids. Germline lookup yields CDR1 LNHNV and CDR2 YYDKDF (reference sequence). DNA of the CDR3: TGTGCCACCAGCAGAGCCAAGACGGTGAACACTGAAGCTTTCTTT. As protein: CATSRAKTVNTEAFF.

V usage is TRBV19 and J usage is TRBJ1-1; 7 positions agree with TRBD1. The CDR3 has 11 residues. CDR1 and CDR2 from the germline V gene are LNHDA and SQIVND (reference sequence). The ends lost 7 bases at V and 8 bases at J; junction bases unmatched: 4. The CDR3 nucleotides are TGTGCCAGTAACACACAGGGGGAAGCTTTCTTT. It translates to CASNTQGEAFF.

This chain joins TRBV20-1 and TRBJ2-5; 9 nucleotides line up with TRBD2. This CDR3 contains 16 residues. The V and J ends lost 5 bases and 7 bases, in that order; junction bases with no gene match: 17. CDR1 DFQATT and CDR2 SNEGSKA come from the germline V gene (reference sequence). The CDR3 sequence is CSASPWTSDGEGTQYF. DNA for the CDR3: TGCAGTGCTTCTCCGTGGACTAGCGATGGGGAAGGGACCCAGTACTTC.

This clonotype was observed many times. This chain uses TRBV12-3 or TRBV12-4 with TRBJ2-2, with D perhaps matching TRBD2 (6 bases). The CDR3 covers 15 residues. The V and J ends lost 1 base and 0 bases respectively, with 6 bases between them. Here the CDR3 DNA reads TGTGCCAGCAGTTTAGGGAGGGCGAACACCGGGGAGCTGTTTTTT. Translation: CASSLGRANTGELFF.

This clonotype came up many times. The V call is TRBV24-1, the J call TRBJ2-5; D is unresolved. V gave up 2 bases and J gave up 2 bases, with 8 bases separating them. Per the germline V gene, CDR1 is KGHDR and CDR2 is SFDVKD. The CDR3 is 14 amino acids. This chain's CDR3 is CATSDSGKQETQYF. For the CDR3, the DNA is TGTGCCACCAGTGATTCGGGCAAGCAAGAGACCCAGTACTTC.

The chain is built from TRBV19 and TRBJ1-5; D remains unclear. This CDR3 has 13 amino acids. Trimming shortened V by 4 bases and J by 10 bases, and 14 bases separated the two germline ends. Germline V lookup: CDR1 LNHDA, CDR2 SQIVND (reference sequence). The chain's CDR3 is CASSTVMISPQHF. CDR3 sequence (DNA): TGTGCCAGTAGTACAGTTATGATCAGCCCCCAGCATTTT.

CDR3 amino acids: CATSRAGGEETQYF. CDR3 coding DNA: TGTGCCACCAGTCGCGCAGGGGGCGAAGAGACCCAGTACTTC. The chain recombines TRBV24-1 with TRBJ2-5, with 8 nucleotides matching TRBD1. This CDR3 has 14 residues. J lost 3 bases, V lost 6 bases, and 5 bases had no gene match. Per the germline V gene, CDR1 is KGHDR and CDR2 is SFDVKD.

The J gene is TRBJ1-2, the V gene TRBV4-3; D remains ambiguous. Trimming shortened V by 0 bases and J by 2 bases, and 10 bases separated the two germline ends. This CDR3 has 15 residues. Germline CDR1 is LGHNA and CDR2 is YSLEER. CDR3 nucleotide sequence: TGCGCCAGCAGCCAAGATTATGCAGGAAACTATGGCTACACCTTC. Protein: CASSQDYAGNYGYTF.

This chain joins TRBV12-3 or TRBV12-4 and TRBJ1-3; D gene uncertain. This CDR3 has 11 residues. V gave up 2 bases and J gave up 6 bases, with 2 bases separating them. CDR3 sequence reads: CASSLTNTIYF. The CDR3 DNA reads as TGTGCCAGCAGTTTAACAAACACCATATATTTT.

The genes are TRBV6-2 or TRBV6-3 and TRBJ2-7; D is possibly TRBD1 or TRBD2 (6 bases each). The V gene's germline CDR1 is MNHEY and CDR2 SVGEGT. The CDR3 runs to 15 residues. V was trimmed by 11 bases and J by 3 bases, leaving 23 bases between them. Here the CDR3 reads CACGDNPIQYYEQYF. For the CDR3, the DNA is TGTGCCTGCGGGGACAACCCAATACAATACTACGAGCAGTACTTC.

This clonotype was seen many times. This chain joins TRBV19 and TRBJ1-5; 8 nucleotides agree with TRBD1. The J segment lost 11 bases and the V segment lost 4 bases, leaving 1 base of the junction unmatched. CDR1 LNHDA and CDR2 SQIVND come from the germline V gene (reference sequence). The length of the CDR3 is 11 residues. The CDR3 is CASSTDRAQHF. The CDR3 DNA is TGTGCCAGTAGTACGGACAGGGCCCAGCATTTT. Looking up the rest from reference TRBV19 and TRBJ1-5 gives the full variable domain: DGGITQSPKYLFRKEGQNVTLSCEQNLNHDAMYWYRQDPGQGLRLIYYSQIVNDFQKGDIAEGYSVSREKKESFPLTVTSAQKNPTAFYLCASSTDRAQHFGDGTRLSIL.

The chain couples TRBV12-5 to TRBJ1-6; D unclear. CDR1 and CDR2 (germline): LGHNT, FRNRAP. Between the trimmed V and J ends, which lost 1 base and 8 bases, there was a span of 9 bases. This CDR3 region has 14 residues. CDR3 loop: CASGLGVGDSPLHF. CDR3 bases: TGTGCTAGTGGTTTGGGTGTCGGCGATTCACCCCTCCACTTT.